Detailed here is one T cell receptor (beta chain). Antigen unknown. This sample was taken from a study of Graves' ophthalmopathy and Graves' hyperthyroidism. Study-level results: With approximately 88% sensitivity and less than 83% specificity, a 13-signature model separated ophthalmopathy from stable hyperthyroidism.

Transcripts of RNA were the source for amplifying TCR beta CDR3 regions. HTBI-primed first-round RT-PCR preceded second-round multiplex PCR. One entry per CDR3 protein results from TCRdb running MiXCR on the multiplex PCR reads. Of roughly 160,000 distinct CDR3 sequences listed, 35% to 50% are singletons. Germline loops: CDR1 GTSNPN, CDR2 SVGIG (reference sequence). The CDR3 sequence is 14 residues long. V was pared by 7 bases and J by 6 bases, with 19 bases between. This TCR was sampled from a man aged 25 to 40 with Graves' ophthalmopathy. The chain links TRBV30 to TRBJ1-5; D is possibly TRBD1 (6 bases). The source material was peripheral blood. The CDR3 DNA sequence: TGTGCCTTCTACAGGGTTAAGGGCAGTCAGCCCCAGCATTTT. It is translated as CAFYRVKGSQPQHF.